A single sample is the source of the 3 T cell receptor beta chains below, sequenced in a study of T cells in localized non-small cell lung cancer. Generated by immunoSEQ multiplex PCR, the TCRdb table keeps only in-frame clones and is missing some. The sample consists of approximately 23,000 clones, about 89% of them appearing once. Sample: peripheral blood, taken before any cancer treatment. The origin of the receptors is a male donor aged 60 or over with stage I lung adenocarcinoma.

This sequence joins TRBV11-2 and TRBJ2-5, with TRBD2 matching over 14 bases. Germline loops: CDR1 SGHAT, CDR2 FQNNGV. The CDR3 length is 16 residues. Losses at the gene ends were 4 bases for V and 9 bases for J; bases not matched to a gene: 10. The CDR3 region has the DNA TGTGCCAGCAGCTCCAGGGGACTAGCGGGAGATAATGCCCAGTACTTC. This codes for CASSSRGLAGDNAQYF.

The CDR3 sequence is CASSLRETKSETQYF. DNA of the CDR3: TGTGCCAGCAGCTTAAGGGAAACGAAGTCAGAGACCCAGTACTTC. This sequence joins TRBV5-8 and TRBJ2-5; D is unresolved. V was pared by 2 bases and J by 4 bases, with 15 bases between. The germline V gene has CDR1 SGHTS and CDR2 YDEGEE. There are 15 residues in the CDR3.

This chain joins TRBV11-2 and TRBJ2-5; TRBD2 matches at 8 bases. V gave up 6 bases and J gave up 1 base; unmatched junction bases: 10. The CDR3 runs to 16 residues. Germline CDR1 reads SGHAT; CDR2 reads FQNNGV. CDR3 nucleotide sequence: TGTGCCAGCAGTCTTTCAGCGGGAGACGGCCAAGAGACCCAGTACTTC. Amino acids: CASSLSAGDGQETQYF.